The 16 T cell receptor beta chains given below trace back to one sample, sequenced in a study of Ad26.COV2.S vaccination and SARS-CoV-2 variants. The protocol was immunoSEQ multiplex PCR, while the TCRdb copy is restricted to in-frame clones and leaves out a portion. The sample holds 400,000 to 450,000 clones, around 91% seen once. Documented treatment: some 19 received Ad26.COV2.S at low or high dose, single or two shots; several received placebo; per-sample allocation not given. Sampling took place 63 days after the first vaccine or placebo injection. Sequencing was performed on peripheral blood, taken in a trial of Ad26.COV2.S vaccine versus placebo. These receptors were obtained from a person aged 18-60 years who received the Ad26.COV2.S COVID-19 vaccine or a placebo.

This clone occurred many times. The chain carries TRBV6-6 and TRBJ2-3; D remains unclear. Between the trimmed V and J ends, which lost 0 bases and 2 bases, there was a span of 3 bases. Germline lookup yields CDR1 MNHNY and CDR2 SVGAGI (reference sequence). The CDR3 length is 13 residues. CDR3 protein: CASSYSDTDTQYF. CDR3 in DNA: TGTGCCAGCAGTTACTCGGACACAGATACGCAGTATTTT.

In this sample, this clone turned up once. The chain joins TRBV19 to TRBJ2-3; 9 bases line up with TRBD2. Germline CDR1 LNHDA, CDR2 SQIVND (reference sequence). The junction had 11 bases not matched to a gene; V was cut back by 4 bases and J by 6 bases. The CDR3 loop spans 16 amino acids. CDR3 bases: TGTGCCAGTAGTAATAGCGGGAGAGTTTCGGTCGATACGCAGTATTTT. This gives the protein CASSNSGRVSVDTQYF.

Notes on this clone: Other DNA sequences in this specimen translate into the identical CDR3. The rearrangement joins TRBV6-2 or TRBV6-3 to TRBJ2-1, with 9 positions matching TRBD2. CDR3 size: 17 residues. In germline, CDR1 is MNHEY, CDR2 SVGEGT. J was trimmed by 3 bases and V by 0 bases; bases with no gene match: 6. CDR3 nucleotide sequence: TGTGCCAGCAGTTACTCTCCAGCGGGAGGTCTCTACAATGAGCAGTTCTTC. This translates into CASSYSPAGGLYNEQFF.

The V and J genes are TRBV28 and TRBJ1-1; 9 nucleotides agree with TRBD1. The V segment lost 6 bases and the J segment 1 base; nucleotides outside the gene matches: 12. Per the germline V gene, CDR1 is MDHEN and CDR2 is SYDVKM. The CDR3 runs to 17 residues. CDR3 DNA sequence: TGTGCCAGCAGCCCTAGGGGGACAGGGTCGGGGAACACTGAAGCTTTCTTT. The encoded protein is CASSPRGTGSGNTEAFF.

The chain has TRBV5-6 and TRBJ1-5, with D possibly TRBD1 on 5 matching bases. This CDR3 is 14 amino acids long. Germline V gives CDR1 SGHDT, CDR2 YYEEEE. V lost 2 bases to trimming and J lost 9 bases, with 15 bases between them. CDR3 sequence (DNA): TGTGCCAGCAGCTTTAGACAGACTCTAGGGCCCCAGCATTTT. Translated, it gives CASSFRQTLGPQHF.

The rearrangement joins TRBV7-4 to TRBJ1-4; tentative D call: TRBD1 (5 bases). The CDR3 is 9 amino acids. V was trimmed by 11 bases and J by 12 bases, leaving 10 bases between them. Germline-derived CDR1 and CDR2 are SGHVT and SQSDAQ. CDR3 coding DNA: TGTGCCTTGGCGGGGGAACTGTTTTTT. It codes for CALAGELFF.

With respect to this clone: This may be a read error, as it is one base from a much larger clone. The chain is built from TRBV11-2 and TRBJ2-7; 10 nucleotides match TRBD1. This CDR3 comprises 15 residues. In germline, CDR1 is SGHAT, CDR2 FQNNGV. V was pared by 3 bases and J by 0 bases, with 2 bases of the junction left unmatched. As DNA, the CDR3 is TGTGCCAGCAGCTTCGGACAGGGGGGCTCCTACGAGCAGTACTTC. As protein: CASSFGQGGSYEQYF.

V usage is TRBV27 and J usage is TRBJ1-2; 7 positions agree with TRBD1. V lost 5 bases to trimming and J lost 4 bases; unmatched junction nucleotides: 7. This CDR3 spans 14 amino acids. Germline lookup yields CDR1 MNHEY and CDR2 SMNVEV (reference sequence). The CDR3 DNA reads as TGTGCCAGCAGTGGAGGGGGCGCGATCTATGGCTACACCTTC. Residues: CASSGGGAIYGYTF.

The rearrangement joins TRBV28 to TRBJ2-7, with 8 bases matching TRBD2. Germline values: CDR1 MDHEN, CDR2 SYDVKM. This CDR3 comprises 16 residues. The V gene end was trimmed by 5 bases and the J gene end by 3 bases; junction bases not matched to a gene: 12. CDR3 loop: CASSPRPTSGIYEQYF. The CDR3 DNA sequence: TGTGCCAGCAGTCCGCGGCCCACTAGCGGAATCTACGAGCAGTACTTC.

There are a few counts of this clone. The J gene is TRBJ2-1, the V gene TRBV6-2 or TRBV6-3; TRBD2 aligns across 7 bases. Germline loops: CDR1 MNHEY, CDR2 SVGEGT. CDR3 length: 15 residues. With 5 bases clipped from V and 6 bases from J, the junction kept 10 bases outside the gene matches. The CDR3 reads CASSPRLARGNEQFF. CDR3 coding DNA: TGTGCCAGCAGTCCGCGACTAGCTCGGGGCAATGAGCAGTTCTTC.

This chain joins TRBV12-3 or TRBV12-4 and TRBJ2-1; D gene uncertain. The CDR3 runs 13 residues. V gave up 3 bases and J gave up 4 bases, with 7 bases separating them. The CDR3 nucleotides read TGTGCCAGCAGTTTCTTGACTTACAATGAGCAGTTCTTC. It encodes CASSFLTYNEQFF.

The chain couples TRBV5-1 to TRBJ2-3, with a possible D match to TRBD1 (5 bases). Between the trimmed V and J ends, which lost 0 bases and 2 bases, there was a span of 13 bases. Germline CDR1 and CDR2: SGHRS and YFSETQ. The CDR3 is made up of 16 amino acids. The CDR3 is CASSLAVGLDTDTQYF. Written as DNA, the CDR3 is TGCGCCAGCAGCTTGGCCGTGGGGCTCGACACAGATACGCAGTATTTT. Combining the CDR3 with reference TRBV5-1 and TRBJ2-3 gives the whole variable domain KAGVTQTPRYLIKTRGQQVTLSCSPISGHRSVSWYQQTPGQGLQFLFEYFSETQRNKGNFPGRFSGRQFSNSRSEMNVSTLELGDSALYLCASSLAVGLDTDTQYFGPGTRLTVL.

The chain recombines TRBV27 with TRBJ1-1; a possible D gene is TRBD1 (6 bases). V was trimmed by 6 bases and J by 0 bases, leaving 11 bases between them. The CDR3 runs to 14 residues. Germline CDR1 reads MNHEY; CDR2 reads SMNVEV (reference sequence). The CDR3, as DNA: TGTGCCAGCAGGACAGGTTTGATGAACACTGAAGCTTTCTTT. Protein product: CASRTGLMNTEAFF.

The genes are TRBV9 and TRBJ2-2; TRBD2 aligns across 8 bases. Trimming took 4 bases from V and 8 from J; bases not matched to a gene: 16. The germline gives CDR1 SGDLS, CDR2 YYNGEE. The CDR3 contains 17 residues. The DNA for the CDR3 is TGTGCCAGCAGCCCTCCCCCCGGGACTAGTCCTCGTGGGGAGCTGTTTTTT. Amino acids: CASSPPPGTSPRGELFF.

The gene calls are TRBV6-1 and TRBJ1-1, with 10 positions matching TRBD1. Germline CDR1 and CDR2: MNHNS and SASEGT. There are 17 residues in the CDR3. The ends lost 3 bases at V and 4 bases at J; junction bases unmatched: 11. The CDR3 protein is CASSDPRTGGVRTEAFF. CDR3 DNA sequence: TGTGCCAGCAGTGACCCTAGGACAGGGGGGGTGCGCACTGAAGCTTTCTTT.

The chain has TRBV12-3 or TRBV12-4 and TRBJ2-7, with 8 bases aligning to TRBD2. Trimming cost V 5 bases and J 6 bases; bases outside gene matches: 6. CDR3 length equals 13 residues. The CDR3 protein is CASSPGLVREQYF. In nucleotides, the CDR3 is TGTGCCAGCAGTCCGGGACTAGTACGCGAGCAGTACTTC.